Below, 29 T cell receptor beta chains from the same sample are listed, as sequenced in a study of cytomegalovirus exposure and HLA in healthy donors. PCR was performed using 60 Vbeta and 13 Jbeta primers. Profiled with immunoSEQ multiplex PCR; TCRdb holds only in-frame clones, not every one. The table records 90,000 to 120,000 clones, about 80% of them present only once. Sequencing was done on a sample of PBMCs. These receptors were obtained from a man younger than 40 in good health and CMV-seronegative.

The gene calls are TRBV21-1 and TRBJ2-3; the D call TRBD2 from the table was never checked on the DNA. TRBV21-1 is a recognized pseudogene. The CDR3 runs to 21 residues. CDR3 DNA: TGTGCCAGCAGAAGACCCCCGGGGCTAGCGGGAGAGGTGAGTAACACAGATACGCAGTATTTT. This encodes CASRRPPGLAGEVSNTDTQYF.

V gene TRBV18 combines with J gene TRBJ1-1; D is ambiguous. Germline V CDR1 and CDR2: KGHSH, LQKENI. The CDR3 length is 13 residues. Trimming stripped 0 bases from V and 11 bases from J, with 13 bases between. The CDR3 loop is CASSPPNVLRAFF. The DNA of the CDR3 is TGTGCCAGCTCACCACCGAACGTACTGCGGGCTTTCTTT.

In DNA, the CDR3 is TGTGCCAGTAGTATCAGCGCGGGGGGCTTCACAGATACGCAGTATTTT. Translating it yields CASSISAGGFTDTQYF. This chain links TRBV19 with TRBJ2-3; 8 positions agree with TRBD2. In germline, CDR1 is LNHDA, CDR2 SQIVND (reference sequence). The CDR3 covers 16 residues. J was trimmed by 2 bases and V by 3 bases; bases with no gene match: 7.

The chain links TRBV10-1 to TRBJ2-7; no clear D gene. Germline values: CDR1 WNHNN, CDR2 SYGVQD (reference sequence). This CDR3 spans 12 amino acids. V was shortened by 8 bases and J by 3 bases, with 11 bases between the two germline ends. Here the CDR3 reads CASGRHHYEQYF. The DNA of the CDR3 is TGCGCCAGCGGCAGACACCACTACGAGCAGTACTTC.

V usage is TRBV7-3 and J usage is TRBJ1-1; D gene ambiguous. V lost 0 bases, J lost 1 base, and 6 bases lay in between. The CDR3 runs to 14 residues. The germline CDR1 and CDR2 sequences are SGHTA and FQGTGA. The CDR3 bases are TGTGCCAGCAGCTTAACAGGAGGGAACACTGAAGCTTTCTTT. It encodes CASSLTGGNTEAFF.

The CDR3 loop reads CASSSYRGSNQPQHF. In nucleotides, the CDR3 is TGTGCCAGCAGTTCCTACAGGGGAAGCAATCAGCCCCAGCATTTT. J is TRBJ1-5 and V is TRBV6-5; TRBD1 aligns across 7 bases. There are 15 residues in the CDR3. Germline V gene lookup returns CDR1 MNHEY and CDR2 SVGAGI. V shed 4 bases and J 1 base; nucleotides not matched to a gene: 4.

The V call is TRBV30, the J call TRBJ1-2; TRBD1 matches 7 bases. Trimming cost V 3 bases and J 4 bases; bases outside gene matches: 8. CDR1 and CDR2 from the germline V gene are GTSNPN and SVGIG (reference sequence). There are 14 residues in the CDR3. The CDR3 nucleotides read TGTGCCTGGAGCTCGGCAGGGGGAGGCTATGGCTACACCTTC. Its protein product is CAWSSAGGGYGYTF. The variable domain in full, completed from reference TRBV30 and TRBJ1-2, reads SQTIHQWPATLVQPVGSPLSLECTVEGTSNPNLYWYRQAAGRGLQLLFYSVGIGQISSEVPQNLSASRPQDRQFILSSKKLLLSDSGFYLCAWSSAGGGYGYTFGSGTRLTVV.

The V call is TRBV29-1, the J call TRBJ2-7; 8 bases fit TRBD1. Germline V gene data show CDR1 as SQVTM and CDR2 as ANQGSEA. The CDR3 has 13 residues. J gave up 3 bases and V 4 bases, and 5 bases lay outside the gene matches. This CDR3 reads CSVGFTGGYEQYF. The CDR3 DNA sequence: TGCAGCGTTGGGTTTACAGGGGGCTACGAGCAGTACTTC.

This CDR3 is CASSPPDSGGALNEQFF. The CDR3 bases are TGTGCCAGCTCACCACCGGATAGCGGGGGGGCTTTAAATGAGCAGTTCTTC. The gene calls are TRBV18 and TRBJ2-1; 11 bases align to TRBD2. CDR3 length: 17 residues. The germline CDR1 and CDR2 sequences are KGHSH and LQKENI. V was clipped by 0 bases and J by 7 bases; unmatched bases: 8.

V and J are TRBV5-1 and TRBJ1-2; no reliable D call. This CDR3 is built from 15 residues. Germline V lookup: CDR1 SGHRS, CDR2 YFSETQ. Trimming shortened V by 0 bases and J by 4 bases, and 13 bases separated the two germline ends. The CDR3 bases are TGCGCCAGCAGCTTGGGTTCCGGGGAGGGCTATGGCTACACCTTC. This translates into CASSLGSGEGYGYTF.

The rearrangement links TRBV7-9 to TRBJ2-2; D possibly corresponds to TRBD2 (5 bases). Trimming left V 5 bases short and J 4 bases short, with 11 bases between. The V gene's germline CDR1 is SEHNR and CDR2 FQNEAQ (reference sequence). The length of the CDR3 is 14 residues. The CDR3 spells CASSPEGVTGELFF. The CDR3 DNA reads TGTGCCAGCAGCCCTGAGGGTGTCACCGGGGAGCTGTTTTTT. Full variable domain (remainder filled in from reference TRBV7-9 and TRBJ2-2): DTGVSQNPRHKITKRGQNVTFRCDPISEHNRLYWYRQTLGQGPEFLTYFQNEAQLEKSRLLSDRFSAERPKGSFSTLEIQRTEQGDSAMYLCASSPEGVTGELFFGEGSRLTVL.

V usage is TRBV5-1 and J usage is TRBJ2-3; 11 bases are shared with TRBD2. This CDR3 region has 15 residues. Per germline, CDR1 SGHRS and CDR2 YFSETQ. J lost 4 bases, V lost 0 bases, and 1 base had no gene match. Here the CDR3 reads CASSLGLAGSDTQYF. The CDR3 bases are TGCGCCAGCAGCTTGGGACTAGCGGGGTCAGATACGCAGTATTTT.

This chain uses TRBV27 with TRBJ1-6; D gene ambiguous. Germline CDR1 and CDR2: MNHEY and SMNVEV (reference sequence). The germline V and J ends were trimmed by 0 bases and 7 bases, with 13 bases remaining between them. This CDR3 has 16 residues. CDR3 sequence (DNA): TGTGCCAGCAGTTTATCTCCGACTCCCGCAAATTCACCCCTCCACTTT. Translating gives CASSLSPTPANSPLHF.

The chain combines TRBV7-2 with TRBJ1-5; D ambiguous. The CDR3 contains 13 residues. V was cut by 4 bases and J by 4 bases, with 8 bases left in between. The germline V gene has CDR1 SGHTA and CDR2 FQGNSA. The CDR3 DNA sequence: TGTGCCAGCAGCTATACGACTAATCAGCCCCAGCATTTT. The encoded protein is CASSYTTNQPQHF.

The V and J genes are TRBV10-3 and TRBJ1-4; 11 positions agree with TRBD1. Germline trimming cut 6 bases from V and 5 bases from J; bases unmatched to any gene: 8. CDR1 and CDR2 from the germline V gene are ENHRY and SYGVKD. This CDR3 is 16 amino acids long. The CDR3 sequence: CAIREGQGAANEKLFF. The CDR3, as DNA: TGTGCCATCAGAGAAGGACAGGGGGCAGCAAATGAAAAACTGTTTTTT.

This clone was detected only once. V gene TRBV7-8 combines with J gene TRBJ1-2; TRBD1 matches 9 bases. In germline, CDR1 is SGHVS, CDR2 FQNEAQ. This CDR3 comprises 14 residues. V trimming: 3 bases; J trimming: 2 bases; junction bases outside the gene matches: 1. CDR3 DNA sequence: TGTGCCAGCAGCTTGGGGACAGGGAACTATGGCTACACCTTC. Its translation is CASSLGTGNYGYTF.

This chain joins TRBV21-1 and TRBJ2-7; TRBD1 is taken as the D call from the table, unchecked against the DNA. TRBV21-1 counts as a pseudogene. The CDR3 covers 17 residues. This CDR3 reads CASSKSQGAQSSYEQYF. CDR3 DNA sequence: TGTGCCAGCAGCAAGAGTCAGGGGGCGCAGAGCTCCTACGAGCAGTACTTC.

The chain uses TRBV5-5 and TRBJ1-5; weak D call: TRBD1 (6 bases). The CDR3 covers 16 residues. V was trimmed by 5 bases and J by 7 bases, leaving 22 bases between them. Germline-derived CDR1 and CDR2 are SGHKS and YYEKEE (reference sequence). CDR3 loop: CASSPVGHIQGQPQHF. DNA for the CDR3: TGTGCCAGCAGTCCTGTGGGGCACATACAGGGACAGCCCCAGCATTTT.

Worth noting for this clone: The sample contains more than one DNA sequence encoding this CDR3. V and J are TRBV4-2 and TRBJ2-3, with 8 bases lining up with TRBD2. V lost 3 bases to trimming and J lost 3 bases; unmatched junction nucleotides: 8. Germline CDR1 LGHNA, CDR2 YNFKEQ. The CDR3 contains 16 residues. The CDR3, as DNA: TGTGCCAGCAGCCAGGGACTAGTAAGGAGGACAGATACGCAGTATTTT. Amino acid sequence: CASSQGLVRRTDTQYF.

This sequence joins TRBV28 and TRBJ2-7, with 9 bases identical to TRBD1. Germline lookup yields CDR1 MDHEN and CDR2 SYDVKM. There are 16 residues in the CDR3. Losses at the gene ends were 9 bases for V and 3 bases for J; bases not matched to a gene: 15. The CDR3 bases are TGTGCCAGTTCTCAAAGTGGGAGACAGGGGGGCTACGAGCAGTACTTC. This translates into CASSQSGRQGGYEQYF.

The chain combines TRBV10-3 with TRBJ1-2; the match to TRBD1 covers 8 bases. Germline lookup yields CDR1 ENHRY and CDR2 SYGVKD. Trimming took 4 bases from V and 2 from J; bases not matched to a gene: 6. There are 15 residues in the CDR3. For the CDR3, the DNA is TGTGCCATCAGTGGGAACCAGGGGGCAAACTATGGCTACACCTTC. As protein: CAISGNQGANYGYTF.

The gene calls are TRBV11-2 and TRBJ2-5; weak D call: TRBD2 (5 bases). Between the trimmed V and J ends, which lost 2 bases and 4 bases, there was a span of 5 bases. Germline values: CDR1 SGHAT, CDR2 FQNNGV. This CDR3 region has 12 residues. The CDR3 region is CASSLLAETQYF. The CDR3 nucleotides are TGTGCCAGCAGCTTACTAGCAGAGACCCAGTACTTC.

The rearrangement uses TRBV2 and TRBJ2-2; TRBD2 aligns across 11 bases. The ends lost 5 bases at V and 4 bases at J; junction bases unmatched: 0. Germline CDR1 SNHLY, CDR2 FYNNEI. The CDR3 totals 14 residues. The CDR3 nucleotides are TGTGCCAGCAGTCTAGCGGGGGGCACCGGGGAGCTGTTTTTT. Translated: CASSLAGGTGELFF.

V gene TRBV29-1 combines with J gene TRBJ2-1, with D unresolved. Trimming took off 7 bases at V and 5 bases at J, with 12 bases between the two ends. The germline V gene has CDR1 SQVTM and CDR2 ANQGSEA. The CDR3 totals 12 residues. The CDR3, as DNA: TGCAGCGCCCCGAGGTGGAACAATGAGCAGTTCTTC. Translated, it gives CSAPRWNNEQFF.

This chain joins TRBV14 and TRBJ2-7, with a weak D call TRBD2 (5 bases). This CDR3 is 15 amino acids long. Deletions cut 0 bases from V and 4 bases from J, with 13 bases between. Looked up from germline, CDR1 is SGHDN and CDR2 is FVKESK. The CDR3 reads CASSQDITRVYEQYF. CDR3 nucleotide sequence: TGTGCCAGCAGCCAAGATATTACGCGGGTTTACGAGCAGTACTTC.

Notes on this clone: Other DNA variants within this sample encode the same CDR3. The CDR3 DNA reads TGCGCCAGCAGCCAGTTCTGGACTAGCGGGGGCCAAGAGACCCAGTACTTC. Its translation: CASSQFWTSGGQETQYF. The chain employs TRBV4-1 and TRBJ2-5, with 13 positions matching TRBD2. V lost 3 bases to trimming and J lost 1 base; unmatched junction nucleotides: 5. The germline gives CDR1 MGHRA, CDR2 YSYEKL. The CDR3 extends over 17 amino acids.

Only one count was recorded for this clone. The rearrangement joins TRBV6-5 to TRBJ1-5; D is unresolved. The CDR3 is 13 residues long. Germline CDR1 MNHEY, CDR2 SVGAGI. V lost 6 bases and J 0 bases, leaving 6 bases between the germline ends. The CDR3 bases are TGTGCCAGCAGCCCCGGTAGCAATCAGCCCCAGCATTTT. Encoded protein: CASSPGSNQPQHF.

The rearrangement joins TRBV28 to TRBJ2-3; perhaps TRBD2 as D (5 bases). Trimming left V 3 bases short and J 1 base short, with 8 bases between. This CDR3 has 14 residues. Germline V gene lookup returns CDR1 MDHEN and CDR2 SYDVKM. The chain's CDR3 is CASSFSGGTDTQYF. CDR3 sequence (DNA): TGTGCCAGCAGTTTTTCCGGGGGCACAGATACGCAGTATTTT.

On this clone: Here the CDR3 omits its conserved ending phenylalanine or tryptophan, so a read error is the likely source. The J gene is TRBJ1-2, the V gene TRBV29-1, with 9 positions matching TRBD1. CDR1 is SQVTM and CDR2 is ANQGSEA in the germline V gene. J was trimmed by 5 bases and V by 7 bases; bases with no gene match: 17. The CDR3 has 16 amino acids. In nucleotides, the CDR3 is TGCAGCGCCCCCCTGAGCCACAGGGGGCAGTGGTATGGCTACACCCTC. Its protein is CSAPLSHRGQWYGYTL.